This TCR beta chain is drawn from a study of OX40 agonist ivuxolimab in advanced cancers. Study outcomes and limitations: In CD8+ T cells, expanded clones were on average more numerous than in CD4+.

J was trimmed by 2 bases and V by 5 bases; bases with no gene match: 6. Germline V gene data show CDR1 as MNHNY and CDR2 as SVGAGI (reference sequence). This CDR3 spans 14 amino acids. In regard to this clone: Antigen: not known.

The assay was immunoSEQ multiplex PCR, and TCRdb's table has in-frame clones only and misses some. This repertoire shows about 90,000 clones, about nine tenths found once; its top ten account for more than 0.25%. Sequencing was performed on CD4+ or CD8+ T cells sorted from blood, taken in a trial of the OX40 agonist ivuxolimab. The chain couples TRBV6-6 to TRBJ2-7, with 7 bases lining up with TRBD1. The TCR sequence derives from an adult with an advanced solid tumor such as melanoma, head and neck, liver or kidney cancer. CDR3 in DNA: TGTGCCAGCAGTCCCGATGGACAGGCCTACGAGCAGTACTTC. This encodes CASSPDGQAYEQYF.